The clone carrying this T cell receptor (beta chain) was recorded a few times. What it recognizes is unknown. These data come from a study of cytomegalovirus exposure and HLA in healthy donors. The primer mix had 60 Vbeta and 13 Jbeta primers. Assay used: immunoSEQ multiplex PCR; TCRdb lists only in-frame clones, some missing. This table holds some 130,000 clones, roughly 79% found once. Study findings and constraints: Researchers reported in a later analysis that a missense DCLRE1C variant was tied to TCR beta V- and J-gene trimming. The classifier was said to identify cytomegalovirus status with high specificity and sensitivity.

Sequences were obtained from PBMCs. This clonotype was sampled from a boy aged 2 to 10 in good health and CMV-seronegative.

CDR3 sequence reads: CASSESYEPETQYF. CDR3 nucleotide sequence: TGTGCCAGCAGTGAATCATATGAGCCGGAGACCCAGTACTTC. V is TRBV25-1 and J is TRBJ2-5, with D hard to call. Germline V lookup: CDR1 MGHDK, CDR2 SYGVNS. V lost 1 base and J 5 bases, leaving 11 bases between the germline ends. The CDR3 extends over 14 amino acids.